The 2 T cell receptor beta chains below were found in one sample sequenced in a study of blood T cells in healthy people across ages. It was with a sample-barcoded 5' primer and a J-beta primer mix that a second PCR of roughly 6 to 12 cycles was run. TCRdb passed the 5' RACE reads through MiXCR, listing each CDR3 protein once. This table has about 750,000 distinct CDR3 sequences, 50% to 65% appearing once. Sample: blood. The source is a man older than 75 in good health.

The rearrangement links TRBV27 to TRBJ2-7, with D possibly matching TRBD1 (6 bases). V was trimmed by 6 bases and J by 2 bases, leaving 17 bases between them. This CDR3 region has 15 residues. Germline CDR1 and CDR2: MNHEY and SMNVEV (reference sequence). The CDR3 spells CASSYRAVVPYEQYF. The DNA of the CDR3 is TGTGCCAGCAGCTACAGGGCCGTCGTCCCCTACGAGCAGTACTTC.

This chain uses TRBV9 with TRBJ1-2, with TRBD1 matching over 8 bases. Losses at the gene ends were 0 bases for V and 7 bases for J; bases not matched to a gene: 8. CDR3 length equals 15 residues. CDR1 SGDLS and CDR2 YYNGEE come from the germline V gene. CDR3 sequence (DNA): TGTGCCAGCAGCGTAGCTCCCGACAGGGGTGGTGGCTACACCTTC. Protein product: CASSVAPDRGGGYTF.